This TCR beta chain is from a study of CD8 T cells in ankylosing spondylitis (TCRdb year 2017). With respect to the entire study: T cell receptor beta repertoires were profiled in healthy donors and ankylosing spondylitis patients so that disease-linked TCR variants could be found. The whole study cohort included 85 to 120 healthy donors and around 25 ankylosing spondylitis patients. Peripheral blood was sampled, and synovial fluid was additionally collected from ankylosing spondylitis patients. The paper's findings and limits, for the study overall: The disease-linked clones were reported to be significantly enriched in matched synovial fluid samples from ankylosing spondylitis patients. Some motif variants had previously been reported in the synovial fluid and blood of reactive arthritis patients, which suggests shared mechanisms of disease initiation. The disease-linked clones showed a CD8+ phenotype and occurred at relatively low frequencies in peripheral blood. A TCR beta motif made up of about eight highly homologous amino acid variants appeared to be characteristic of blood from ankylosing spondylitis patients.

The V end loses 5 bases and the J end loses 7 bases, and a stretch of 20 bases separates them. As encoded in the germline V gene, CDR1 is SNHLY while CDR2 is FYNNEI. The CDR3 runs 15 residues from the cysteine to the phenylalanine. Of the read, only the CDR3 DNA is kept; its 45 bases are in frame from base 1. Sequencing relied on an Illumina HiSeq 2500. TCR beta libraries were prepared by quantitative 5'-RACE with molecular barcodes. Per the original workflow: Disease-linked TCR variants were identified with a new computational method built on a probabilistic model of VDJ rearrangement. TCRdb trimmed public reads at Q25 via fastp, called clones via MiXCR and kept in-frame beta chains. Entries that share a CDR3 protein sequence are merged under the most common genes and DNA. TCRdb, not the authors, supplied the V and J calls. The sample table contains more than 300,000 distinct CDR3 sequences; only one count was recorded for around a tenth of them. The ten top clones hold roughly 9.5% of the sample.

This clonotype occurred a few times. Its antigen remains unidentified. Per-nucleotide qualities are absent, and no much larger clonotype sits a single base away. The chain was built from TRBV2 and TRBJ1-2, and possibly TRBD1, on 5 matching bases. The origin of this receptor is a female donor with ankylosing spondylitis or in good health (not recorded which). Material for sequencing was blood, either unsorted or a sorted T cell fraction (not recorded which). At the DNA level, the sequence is TGTGCCAGCAGTTCGGCCGGGACCTTAGTGGGTGGCTACACCTTC. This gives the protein CASSSAGTLVGGYTF.